A selection of T cell receptor beta chains follows, all from one sample in a study of cytomegalovirus exposure and HLA in healthy donors. TCRdb keeps only in-frame clones here, not all; method: immunoSEQ multiplex PCR. This sample carries approximately 200,000 clones, roughly 78% of them seen once, and the ten largest clones take around 4.3%. What was sequenced was PBMCs. The source of these receptors is a woman younger than 45 in good health and CMV-seropositive. CDR3s leave out the opening cysteine and the closing phenylalanine or tryptophan. The order of the fields is D gene, J gene, V gene, clone size, CDR3 length, CDR3 protein. A D gene is named only where the DNA matches it firmly. Expanded clones are given a class, and other clones once, few, many or no size at all.

>NA|TRBJ1-1|TRBV10-3|few|14
AISVGQPPRDTEAF
>TRBD2|TRBJ2-5|TRBV11-3|NA|13
ASSLLREGRETQY
>NA|TRBJ2-3|TRBV11-3|NA|15
ASSLRWAAGSTDTQY
>NA|TRBJ2-3|TRBV30|NA|13
AWSLGGGSTDTQY
>NA|TRBJ2-1|TRBV4-3|NA|16
ASSQDLPRLGSYNEQF
>NA|TRBJ1-5|TRBV18|NA|11
ASSNRDNQPQH
>NA|TRBJ1-6|TRBV5-4|NA|12
ASSLATDNSPLH
>TRBD1|TRBJ1-2|TRBV5-8|once|13
ASSSIATGSNGYT
>NA|TRBJ1-3|TRBV5-1|NA|14
ASSLALRSSGNTIY
>NA|TRBJ1-1|TRBV27|NA|9
ASSSYTEAF
>NA|TRBJ2-3|TRBV29-1|NA|8
SVRADTQY
>TRBD2|TRBJ2-2|TRBV7-7|NA|15
ASSLVAGGLNTGELF
>TRBD1|TRBJ2-2|TRBV5-1|NA|12
ASSSWTGAGELF
>NA|TRBJ1-2|TRBV4-1|NA|18
ASSQDSSPGHQKGSYGYP
>TRBD1|TRBJ1-5|TRBV27|NA|12
ASSLTGASQPQH
>NA|TRBJ1-2|TRBV5-4|NA|13
ASSPRPGVNYGYT
>TRBD1|TRBJ2-3|TRBV10-2|NA|13
ASSDGQGFTDTQY
>NA|TRBJ2-7|TRBV29-1|NA|12
SAAGGQGPYEQY
>NA|TRBJ1-2|TRBV27|NA|13
ASSPTRAAIYGYT
>TRBD2|TRBJ2-5|TRBV5-1|NA|14
ASSPRPTSAGETQY
>NA|TRBJ2-3|TRBV6-5|NA|10
ASRTQGDTQY
>TRBD1|TRBJ1-5|TRBV27|NA|17
ASSSVRDRVAGGNQPQH
>TRBD1|TRBJ2-2|TRBV6-1|NA|15
ASSDGDRGLNTGELF
>NA|TRBJ2-7|TRBV2|NA|11
ASSGGMGLKQY
>NA|TRBJ1-3|TRBV9|NA|13
ASSVGDSSGNTIY
>NA|TRBJ2-1|TRBV6-6|NA|14
ASSYSGTLLYNEQF
>NA|TRBJ1-4|TRBV5-1|NA|13
ASSLMADGGEKLF
>TRBD2|TRBJ2-5|TRBV6-6|few|12
ASRFTSGGETQY
>NA|TRBJ2-1|TRBV11-2|NA|14
ASSLDPRASYNEQF
>TRBD2|TRBJ2-7|TRBV11-2|NA|14
ASSRIAGGPGYEQY